This paragraph covers one TCR beta chain sequence. No antigen is known for it. The data originate from a study of human versus mouse CDR3 diversity and MHC coevolution. Study-level findings and limits: Mice had fewer CDR3 deletions and insertions than humans on average.

Germline-derived CDR1 and CDR2 are KGHSH and LQKENI. The CDR3 is made up of 13 amino acids. V dropped 4 bases and J dropped 2 bases, with 9 bases sitting between them. Naive CD4 T cells, CD45RO-negative and CD62L-positive, were flow-sorted from PBMCs. Profiled with immunoSEQ multiplex PCR; TCRdb holds only in-frame clones, not every one. Here the sample spans 50,000 to 65,000 clones, approximately 94% being singletons. The chain recombines TRBV18 with TRBJ2-7, with a weak D call TRBD1 (6 bases). Material for sequencing was naive CD4+ T cells from blood. Subset defined: CD45RO-negative CD62L-positive naive CD4 T cells. The sequence derives from a person aged 55 to 69 in good health. CDR3: CASSLGQTYEQYF. Here the CDR3 DNA reads TGTGCCAGCTCACTGGGACAAACCTACGAGCAGTACTTC.